One T cell receptor (beta chain) is described in this entry. Its antigen is currently unknown. Libraries were prepared by immunoSEQ multiplex PCR; TCRdb keeps only in-frame clonotypes and omits some of them. The table has about 160,000 clones, under 90% seen once; the top ten hold 4.2%. The sample is drawn from a study of cytomegalovirus exposure and HLA in healthy donors. Study-wide results and caveats: Later, an analysis found that TCR clusters from the first cohort tended to co-occur in the 95 to 150 validation repertoires.

This CDR3 has 14 amino acids. Germline loops: CDR1 SEHNR, CDR2 FQNEAQ (reference sequence). The J segment lost 7 bases and the V segment lost 1 base, leaving 7 bases of the junction unmatched. The receptor comes from a man in his late teens or twenties in good health and CMV-seropositive. Material: PBMCs. This sequence joins TRBV7-9 and TRBJ2-7, with 7 bases identical to TRBD2. The CDR3 region is CASSLVGWEGEQYF. DNA for the CDR3: TGTGCCAGCAGCTTAGTCGGGTGGGAGGGTGAGCAGTACTTC.